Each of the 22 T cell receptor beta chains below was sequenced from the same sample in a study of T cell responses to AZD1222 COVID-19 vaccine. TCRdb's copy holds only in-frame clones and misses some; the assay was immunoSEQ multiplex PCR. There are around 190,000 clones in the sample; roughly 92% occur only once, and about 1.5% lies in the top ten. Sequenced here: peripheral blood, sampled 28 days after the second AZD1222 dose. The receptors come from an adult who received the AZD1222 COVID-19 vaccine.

The CDR3 coding sequence is TGTGCCAGCACCATGAACCCGGGACAGGGGAGAACTGAAGCTTTCTTT. Residues: CASTMNPGQGRTEAFF. The V and J genes are TRBV2 and TRBJ1-1; 10 nucleotides line up with TRBD1. The CDR3 spans 16 residues. V was pared by 7 bases and J by 5 bases, with 13 bases of the junction left unmatched. In germline, CDR1 is SNHLY, CDR2 FYNNEI.

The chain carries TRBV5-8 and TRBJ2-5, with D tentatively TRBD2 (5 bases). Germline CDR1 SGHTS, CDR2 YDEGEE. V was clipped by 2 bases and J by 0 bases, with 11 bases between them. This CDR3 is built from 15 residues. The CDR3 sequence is CASSFRGMYQETQYF. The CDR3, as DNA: TGTGCCAGCAGCTTTAGAGGGATGTACCAAGAGACCCAGTACTTC.

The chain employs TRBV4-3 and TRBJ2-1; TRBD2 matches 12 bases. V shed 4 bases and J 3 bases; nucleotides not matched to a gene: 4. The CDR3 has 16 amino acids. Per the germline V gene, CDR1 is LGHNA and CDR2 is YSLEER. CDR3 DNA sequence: TGCGCCAGCAGCCGGGTACTAGCGGGGGGCTACAATGAGCAGTTCTTC. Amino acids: CASSRVLAGGYNEQFF.

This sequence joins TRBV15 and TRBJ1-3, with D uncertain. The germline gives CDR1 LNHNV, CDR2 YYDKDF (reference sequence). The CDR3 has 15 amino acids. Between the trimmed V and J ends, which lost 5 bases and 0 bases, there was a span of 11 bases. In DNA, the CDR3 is TGTGCCACCAGCGTTCGACTGAGCTCTGGAAACACCATATATTTT. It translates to CATSVRLSSGNTIYF. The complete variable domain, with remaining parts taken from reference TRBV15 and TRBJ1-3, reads DAMVIQNPRYQVTQFGKPVTLSCSQTLNHNVMYWYQQKSSQAPKLLFHYYDKDFNNEADTPDNFQSRRPNTSFCFLDIRSPGLGDTAMYLCATSVRLSSGNTIYFGEGSWLTVV.

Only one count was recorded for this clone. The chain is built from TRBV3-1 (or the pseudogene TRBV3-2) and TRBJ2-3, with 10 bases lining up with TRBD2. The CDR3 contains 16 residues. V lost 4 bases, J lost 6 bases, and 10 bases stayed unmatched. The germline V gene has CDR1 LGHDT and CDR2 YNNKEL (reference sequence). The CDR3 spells CASSPFLERGGDTQYF. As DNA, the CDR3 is TGTGCCAGCAGCCCCTTTCTCGAGCGGGGGGGCGATACGCAGTATTTT.

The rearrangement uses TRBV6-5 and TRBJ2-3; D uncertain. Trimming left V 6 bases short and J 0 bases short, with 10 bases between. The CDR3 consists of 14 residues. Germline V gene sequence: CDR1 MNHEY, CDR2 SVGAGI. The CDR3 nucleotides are TGTGCCAGCAGCTTTTTGGGGAGCACAGATACGCAGTATTTT. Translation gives CASSFLGSTDTQYF.

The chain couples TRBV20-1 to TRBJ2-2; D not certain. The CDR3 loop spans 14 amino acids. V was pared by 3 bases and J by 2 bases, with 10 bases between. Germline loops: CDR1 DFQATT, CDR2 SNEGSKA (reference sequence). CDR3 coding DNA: TGCAGTGCTAGTTTTGCGGCAAACACCGGGGAGCTGTTTTTT. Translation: CSASFAANTGELFF.

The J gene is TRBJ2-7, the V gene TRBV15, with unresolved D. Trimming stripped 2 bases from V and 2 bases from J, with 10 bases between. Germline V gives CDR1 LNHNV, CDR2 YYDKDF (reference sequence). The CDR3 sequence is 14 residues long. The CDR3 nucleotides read TGTGCCACCAGCAGATCACCTGGGGCCTACGAGCAGTACTTC. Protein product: CATSRSPGAYEQYF.

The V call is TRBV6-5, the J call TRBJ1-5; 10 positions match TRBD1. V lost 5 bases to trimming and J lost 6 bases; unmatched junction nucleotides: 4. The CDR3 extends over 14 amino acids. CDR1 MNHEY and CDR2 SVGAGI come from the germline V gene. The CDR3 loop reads CASSRTGGTQPQHF. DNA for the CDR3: TGTGCCAGCAGTCGGACAGGGGGAACTCAGCCCCAGCATTTT.

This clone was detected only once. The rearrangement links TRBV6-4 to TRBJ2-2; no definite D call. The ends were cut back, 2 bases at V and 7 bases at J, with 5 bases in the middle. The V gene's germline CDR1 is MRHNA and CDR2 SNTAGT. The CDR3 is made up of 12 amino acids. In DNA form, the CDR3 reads TGTGCCAGCAGTGACCTGGTCGGGGAGCTGTTTTTT. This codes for CASSDLVGELFF.

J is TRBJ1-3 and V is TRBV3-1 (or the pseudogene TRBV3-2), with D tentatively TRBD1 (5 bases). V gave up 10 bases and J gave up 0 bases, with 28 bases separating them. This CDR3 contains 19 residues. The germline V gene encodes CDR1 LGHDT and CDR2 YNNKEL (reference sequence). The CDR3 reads CATSPDEKRDFFSGNTIYF. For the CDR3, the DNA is TGTGCCACCTCCCCGGATGAGAAAAGGGACTTCTTCTCTGGAAACACCATATATTTT.

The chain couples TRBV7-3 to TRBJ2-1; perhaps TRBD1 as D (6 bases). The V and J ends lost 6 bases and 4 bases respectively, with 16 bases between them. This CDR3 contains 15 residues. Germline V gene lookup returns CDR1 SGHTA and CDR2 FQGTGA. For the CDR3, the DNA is TGTGCCAGCAGTTTTGGACCGGACAGTTACAATGAGCAGTTCTTC. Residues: CASSFGPDSYNEQFF.

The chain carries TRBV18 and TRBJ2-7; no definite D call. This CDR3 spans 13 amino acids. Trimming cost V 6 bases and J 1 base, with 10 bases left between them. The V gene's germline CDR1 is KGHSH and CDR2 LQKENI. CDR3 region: CASSPSQSYEQYF. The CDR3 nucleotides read TGTGCCAGCTCCCCCTCCCAGTCCTACGAGCAGTACTTC.

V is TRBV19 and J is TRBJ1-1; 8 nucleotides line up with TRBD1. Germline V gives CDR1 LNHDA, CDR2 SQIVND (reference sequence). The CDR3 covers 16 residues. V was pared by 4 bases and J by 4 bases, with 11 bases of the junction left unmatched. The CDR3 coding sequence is TGTGCCAGTAGTAGGAAGACAGGGGTGCTTGGCACTGAAGCTTTCTTT. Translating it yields CASSRKTGVLGTEAFF.

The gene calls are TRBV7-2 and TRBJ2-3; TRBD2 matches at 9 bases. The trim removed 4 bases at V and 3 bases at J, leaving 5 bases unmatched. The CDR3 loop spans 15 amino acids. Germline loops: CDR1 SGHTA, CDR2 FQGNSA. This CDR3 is CASSSGGGVTDTQYF. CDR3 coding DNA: TGTGCCAGCAGCTCGGGCGGGGGGGTGACAGATACGCAGTATTTT. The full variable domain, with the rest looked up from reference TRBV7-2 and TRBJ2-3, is GAGVSQSPSNKVTEKGKDVELRCDPISGHTALYWYRQSLGQGLEFLIYFQGNSAPDKSGLPSDRFSAERTGGSVSTLTIQRTQQEDSAVYLCASSSGGGVTDTQYFGPGTRLTVL.

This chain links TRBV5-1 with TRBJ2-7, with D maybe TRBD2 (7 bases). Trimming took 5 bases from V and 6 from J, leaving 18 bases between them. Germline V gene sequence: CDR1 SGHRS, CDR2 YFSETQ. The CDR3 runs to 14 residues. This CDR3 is CASRGGVISGEQYF. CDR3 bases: TGCGCCAGCAGAGGGGGGGTCATTTCCGGCGAGCAGTACTTC. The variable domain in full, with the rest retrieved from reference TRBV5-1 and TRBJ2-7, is KAGVTQTPRYLIKTRGQQVTLSCSPISGHRSVSWYQQTPGQGLQFLFEYFSETQRNKGNFPGRFSGRQFSNSRSEMNVSTLELGDSALYLCASRGGVISGEQYFGPGTRLTVT.

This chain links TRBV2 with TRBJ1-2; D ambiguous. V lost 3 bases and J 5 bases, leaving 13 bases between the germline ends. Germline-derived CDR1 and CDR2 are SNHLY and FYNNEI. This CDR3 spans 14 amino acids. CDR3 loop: CASSDDAGKYGYTF. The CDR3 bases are TGTGCCAGCAGTGATGATGCAGGAAAATATGGCTACACCTTC. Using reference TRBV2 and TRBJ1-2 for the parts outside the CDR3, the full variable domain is EPEVTQTPSHQVTQMGQEVILRCVPISNHLYFYWYRQILGQKVEFLVSFYNNEISEKSEIFDDQFSVERPDGSNFTLKIRSTKLEDSAMYFCASSDDAGKYGYTFGSGTRLTVV.

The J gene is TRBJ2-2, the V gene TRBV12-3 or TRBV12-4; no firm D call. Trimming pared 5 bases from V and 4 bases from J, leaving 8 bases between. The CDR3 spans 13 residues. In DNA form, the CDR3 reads TGTGCCAGCAGTCTTATAGTCACCGGGGAGCTGTTTTTT. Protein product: CASSLIVTGELFF.

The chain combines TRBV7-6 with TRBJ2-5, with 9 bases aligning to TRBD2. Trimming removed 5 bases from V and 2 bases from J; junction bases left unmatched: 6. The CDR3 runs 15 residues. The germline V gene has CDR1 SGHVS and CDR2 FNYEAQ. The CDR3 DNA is TGTGCCAGCAGCAAACAGCGGGGGGCTCAAGAGACCCAGTACTTC. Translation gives CASSKQRGAQETQYF.

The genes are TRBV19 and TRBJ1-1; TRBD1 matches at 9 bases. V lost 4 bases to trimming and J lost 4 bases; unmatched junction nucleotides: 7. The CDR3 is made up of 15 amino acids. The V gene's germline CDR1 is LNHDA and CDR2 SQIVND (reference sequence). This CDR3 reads CASSTKQGAGTEAFF. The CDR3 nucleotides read TGTGCCAGTAGTACCAAACAGGGGGCTGGCACTGAAGCTTTCTTT.

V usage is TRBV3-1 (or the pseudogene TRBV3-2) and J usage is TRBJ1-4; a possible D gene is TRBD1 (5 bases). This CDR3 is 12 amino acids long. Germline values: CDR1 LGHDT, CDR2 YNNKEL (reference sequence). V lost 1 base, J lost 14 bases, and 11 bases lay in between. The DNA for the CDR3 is TGTGCCAGCAGCCAAGTATCAGGGTACCTGTTTTTT. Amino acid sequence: CASSQVSGYLFF.

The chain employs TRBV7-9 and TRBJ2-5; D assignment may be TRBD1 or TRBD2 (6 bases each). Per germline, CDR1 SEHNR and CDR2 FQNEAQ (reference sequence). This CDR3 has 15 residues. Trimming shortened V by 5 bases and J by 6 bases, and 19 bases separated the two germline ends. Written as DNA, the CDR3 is TGTGCCAGCAGCCAAGGAGGGGGGTTCGACAAGACCCAGTACTTC. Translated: CASSQGGGFDKTQYF.